The 5 T cell receptor beta chains below were found in one sample sequenced in a study of T cell repertoires in aging, cancer and after chemotherapy. Multiplex touch-down PCR with TRB-A/B primers amplified rearranged V-D-J TRB sequences. MiXCR, run by TCRdb on the multiplex PCR reads, gives a single entry per CDR3 protein. The repertoire consists of thousands of distinct CDR3 sequences, with 29% occurring once and the leading ten covering roughly 45%. TCR beta rearrangements were amplified from peripheral blood genomic DNA. Sequencing was performed on blood. Source of these receptors: a human donor in good health.

This clonotype was picked up a small number of times. CDR3 sequence: CASSHSTQGANSYEQYF. The CDR3 region has the DNA TGTGCCAGCAGTCATAGCACCCAGGGGGCGAATTCCTACGAGCAGTACTTC. This sequence joins TRBV6-2 or TRBV6-3 and TRBJ2-7; 8 positions agree with TRBD1. This CDR3 is built from 17 residues. Losses at the gene ends were 5 bases for V and 1 base for J; bases not matched to a gene: 13. From germline, CDR1 is MNHEY and CDR2 SVGEGT.

This clonotype was found once. This sequence may be a read error, since a much larger clone differs from it by one base. CDR3 amino acids: CASRSWTSYGGELFF. The CDR3 DNA follows: TGTGCCAGCAGGTCCTGGACCAGCTATGGCGGGGAGCTGTTTTTT. J is TRBJ2-2 and V is TRBV5-6; no definite D call. CDR1 is SGHDT, CDR2 YYEEEE, per germline. This CDR3 has 15 residues. Trimming took off 5 bases at V and 7 bases at J, with 18 bases between the two ends. Full variable domain (missing parts from reference TRBV5-6 and TRBJ2-2): DAGVTQSPTHLIKTRGQQVTLRCSPKSGHDTVSWYQQALGQGPQFIFQYYEEEERQRGNFPDRFSGHQFPNYSSELNVNALLLGDSALYLCASRSWTSYGGELFFGEGSRLTVL.

The chain combines TRBV28 with TRBJ2-7; TRBD1 matches at 8 bases. This CDR3 spans 18 amino acids. V lost 3 bases, J lost 3 bases, and 16 bases stayed unmatched. In germline, CDR1 is MDHEN, CDR2 SYDVKM. CDR3 loop: CASSFLGRQGIGDYEQYF. CDR3 DNA: TGTGCCAGCAGTTTCCTAGGGCGACAGGGGATAGGCGACTACGAGCAGTACTTC.

This chain joins TRBV10-3 and TRBJ2-1; 12 bases match TRBD2. Germline loops: CDR1 ENHRY, CDR2 SYGVKD. This CDR3 comprises 17 residues. The V segment lost 4 bases and the J segment 9 bases; nucleotides outside the gene matches: 13. Here the CDR3 reads CAISGSSGRAGKVEQFF. The CDR3 DNA reads as TGTGCCATCAGTGGGTCTAGCGGGAGGGCCGGGAAAGTTGAGCAGTTCTTC.

In its sample, this clonotype was seen a few times. The rearrangement joins TRBV6-5 to TRBJ2-1; 13 positions agree with TRBD2. The J segment lost 8 bases and the V segment lost 5 bases, leaving 9 bases of the junction unmatched. The germline V gene has CDR1 MNHEY and CDR2 SVGAGI. This CDR3 has 16 amino acids. CDR3 nucleotide sequence: TGTGCCAGCAGTCGGACTAGCGGGAGCCCTTTCGATGAGCAGTTCTTC. This gives the protein CASSRTSGSPFDEQFF.